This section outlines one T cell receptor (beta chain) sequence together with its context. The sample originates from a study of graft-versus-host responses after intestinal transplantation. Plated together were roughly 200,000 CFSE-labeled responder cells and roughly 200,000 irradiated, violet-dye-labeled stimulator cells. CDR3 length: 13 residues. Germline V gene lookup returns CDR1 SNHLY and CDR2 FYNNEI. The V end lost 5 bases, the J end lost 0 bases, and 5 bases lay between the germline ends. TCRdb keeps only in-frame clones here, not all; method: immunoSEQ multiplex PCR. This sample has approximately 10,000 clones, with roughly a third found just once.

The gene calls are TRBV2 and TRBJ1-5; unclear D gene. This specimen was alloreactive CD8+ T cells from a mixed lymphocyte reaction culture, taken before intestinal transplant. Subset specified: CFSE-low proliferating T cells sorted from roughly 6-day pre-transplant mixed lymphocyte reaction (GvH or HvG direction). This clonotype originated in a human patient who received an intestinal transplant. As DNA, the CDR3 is TGTGCCAGCAGTTGGAGTAGCAATCAGCCCCAGCATTTT. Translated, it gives CASSWSSNQPQHF.